This entry lists 16 T cell receptor beta chains sequenced from one sample in a study of cytomegalovirus exposure and HLA in healthy donors. Sequenced by immunoSEQ multiplex PCR; TCRdb stores in-frame clones only, minus some. Of 150,000 or so clones detected, around nine tenths appear once; the ten largest clones hold approximately 2.6%. The sequencing input was PBMCs. Every receptor here comes from a man aged 18 to 35 in good health and CMV-seropositive.

The rearrangement joins TRBV7-2 to TRBJ2-1; the D gene is possibly TRBD2 (6 bases). The V gene's germline CDR1 is SGHTA and CDR2 FQGNSA. V was pared by 5 bases and J by 4 bases, with 9 bases between. The length of the CDR3 is 13 residues. The CDR3 here is CASSRTMYNEQFF. The CDR3 coding sequence is TGTGCCAGCAGCCGGACTATGTACAATGAGCAGTTCTTC.

J is TRBJ1-2 and V is TRBV28, with 7 bases that match TRBD1. Trimming removed 3 bases from V and 7 bases from J; junction bases left unmatched: 8. Germline assignment: CDR1 MDHEN and CDR2 SYDVKM. The CDR3 runs to 14 residues. The CDR3, as DNA: TGTGCCAGCAGTTTGGGGGGACAGTCGGTTGGCTACACCTTC. Translating gives CASSLGGQSVGYTF.

The chain employs TRBV7-9 and TRBJ2-3; TRBD2 aligns across 8 bases. The V gene end was trimmed by 6 bases and the J gene end by 0 bases; junction bases not matched to a gene: 11. Germline lookup yields CDR1 SEHNR and CDR2 FQNEAQ (reference sequence). The CDR3 runs 17 residues. Here the CDR3 DNA reads TGTGCCAGCAGAAGGAGTACTAGCGGAACTAGCACAGATACGCAGTATTTT. Translated, it gives CASRRSTSGTSTDTQYF.

J is TRBJ2-7 and V is TRBV30; TRBD1 aligns across 9 bases. This CDR3 spans 16 amino acids. V was pared by 1 base and J by 4 bases, with 11 bases of the junction left unmatched. Germline V lookup: CDR1 GTSNPN, CDR2 SVGIG (reference sequence). CDR3 sequence: CAWSAGDRALNYEQYF. The CDR3 DNA sequence: TGTGCCTGGAGTGCGGGGGACAGGGCGCTTAATTACGAGCAGTACTTC.

This chain uses TRBV6-1 with TRBJ1-6; D might be TRBD1 (6 bases). This CDR3 contains 14 residues. Trimming took off 3 bases at V and 3 bases at J, with 6 bases between the two ends. Germline lookup yields CDR1 MNHNS and CDR2 SASEGT. CDR3 DNA: TGTGCCAGCAGTGACAGGGGCTATAATTCACCCCTCCACTTT. Translated, it gives CASSDRGYNSPLHF.

J is TRBJ1-4 and V is TRBV7-9; D is unclear. The ends were cut back, 1 base at V and 3 bases at J, with 6 bases in the middle. This CDR3 is 14 amino acids long. CDR1 and CDR2 (germline): SEHNR, FQNEAQ (reference sequence). The CDR3 reads CASSLVGANEKLFF. CDR3 nucleotides: TGTGCCAGCAGCTTAGTGGGAGCTAATGAAAAACTGTTTTTT.

The V call is TRBV28, the J call TRBJ1-5; D call uncertain. The CDR3 loop spans 16 amino acids. V was trimmed by 0 bases and J by 6 bases, leaving 15 bases between them. CDR1 is MDHEN and CDR2 is SYDVKM in the germline V gene. The CDR3 DNA reads TGTGCCAGCAGTTTATGGGTAGGGAACGGGGTTCAGCCCCAGCATTTT. Protein: CASSLWVGNGVQPQHF.

The chain combines TRBV4-2 with TRBJ2-7, with TRBD2 identical over 12 bases. The trim removed 4 bases at V and 3 bases at J, leaving 13 bases unmatched. This CDR3 region has 18 residues. Germline CDR1 is LGHNA and CDR2 is YNFKEQ. The CDR3 DNA sequence: TGTGCCAGCAGCCTGCTAGGGACCCTAGCGGGAGGGATCTACGAGCAGTACTTC. It is translated as CASSLLGTLAGGIYEQYF.

CDR3 loop: CASSLLGQPSPGSNQPQHF. CDR3 in DNA: TGTGCCAGCAGTTTACTCGGACAGCCGAGCCCGGGCAGCAATCAGCCCCAGCATTTT. This chain links TRBV27 with TRBJ1-5; D might be TRBD1 (6 bases). This CDR3 comprises 19 residues. Trimming removed 2 bases at V and 1 base at J, with 21 bases between. CDR1 MNHEY and CDR2 SMNVEV come from the germline V gene (reference sequence).

This rearrangement joins TRBV9 to TRBJ2-1; no reliable D call. V lost 4 bases and J 3 bases, leaving 5 bases between the germline ends. Germline lookup yields CDR1 SGDLS and CDR2 YYNGEE. The CDR3 is 12 amino acids. CDR3 protein: CASSPSYNEQFF. For the CDR3, the DNA is TGTGCCAGCAGCCCGAGCTACAATGAGCAGTTCTTC.

V gene TRBV7-9 combines with J gene TRBJ1-3, with D possibly TRBD1 on 5 matching bases. Germline CDR1 reads SEHNR; CDR2 reads FQNEAQ (reference sequence). The CDR3 loop spans 16 amino acids. V lost 1 base to trimming and J lost 4 bases, with 14 bases between them. CDR3 loop: CASSLVGDLAGNTIYF. The DNA for the CDR3 is TGTGCCAGCAGCTTAGTTGGGGACTTGGCCGGAAACACCATATATTTT.

The rearrangement uses TRBV5-4 and TRBJ1-6; 7 positions agree with TRBD1. This CDR3 comprises 14 residues. After removal of 4 bases from V and 8 bases from J, the junction contained 6 bases not matched to a gene. The V gene's germline CDR1 is SGHNT and CDR2 YYREEE (reference sequence). This CDR3 reads CASSRGTDYSPLHF. CDR3 nucleotide sequence: TGTGCCAGCAGCCGTGGGACAGACTATTCACCCCTCCACTTT.

In its sample, this clone was seen a few times. The V call is TRBV25-1, the J call TRBJ1-3, with D unresolved. Germline-derived CDR1 and CDR2 are MGHDK and SYGVNS. CDR3 length: 15 residues. V was cut by 3 bases and J by 1 base, with 10 bases left in between. CDR3 coding DNA: TGTGCCAGCAGTGATTTTGGAGGGTCTGGAAACACCATATATTTT. Translation: CASSDFGGSGNTIYF.

The J gene is TRBJ2-1, the V gene TRBV15, with 8 bases identical to TRBD2. Germline V gene data show CDR1 as LNHNV and CDR2 as YYDKDF (reference sequence). This CDR3 region has 13 residues. Trimming at V came to 0 bases and at J to 15 bases, leaving 7 bases not matched to a gene. This chain's CDR3 is CATSRDIGGGTFF. CDR3 in DNA: TGTGCCACCAGCAGAGATATCGGGGGGGGGACGTTCTTC.

The chain couples TRBV4-3 to TRBJ2-7, with 9 bases aligning to TRBD1. Germline CDR1 is LGHNA and CDR2 is YSLEER. V lost 2 bases to trimming and J lost 4 bases; unmatched junction nucleotides: 3. The CDR3 contains 14 residues. The CDR3 region has the DNA TGCGCCAGCAGCCAATGGACAGGGGTTTACGAGCAGTACTTC. Protein product: CASSQWTGVYEQYF.

V gene TRBV30 combines with J gene TRBJ2-7; D unclear. The CDR3 has 12 amino acids. CDR1 and CDR2 (germline): GTSNPN, SVGIG (reference sequence). V gave up 3 bases and J gave up 0 bases, with 6 bases separating them. CDR3 sequence: CAWRVSSYEQYF. The CDR3 DNA sequence: TGTGCCTGGAGGGTCAGCTCCTACGAGCAGTACTTC.